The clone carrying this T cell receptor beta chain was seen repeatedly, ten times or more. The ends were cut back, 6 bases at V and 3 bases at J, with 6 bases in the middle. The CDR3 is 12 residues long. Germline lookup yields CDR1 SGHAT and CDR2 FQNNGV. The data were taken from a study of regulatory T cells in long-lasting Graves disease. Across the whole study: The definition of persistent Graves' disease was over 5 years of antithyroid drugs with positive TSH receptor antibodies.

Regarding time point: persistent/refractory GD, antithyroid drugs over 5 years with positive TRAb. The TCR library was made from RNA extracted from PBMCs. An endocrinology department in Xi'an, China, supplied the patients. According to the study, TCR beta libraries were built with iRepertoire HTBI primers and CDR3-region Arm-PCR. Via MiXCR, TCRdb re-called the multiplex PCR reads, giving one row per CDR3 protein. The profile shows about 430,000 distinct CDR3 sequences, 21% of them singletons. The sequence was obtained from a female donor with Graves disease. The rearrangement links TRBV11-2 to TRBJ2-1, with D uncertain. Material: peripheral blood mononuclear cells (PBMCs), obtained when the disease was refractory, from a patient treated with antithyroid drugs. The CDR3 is CASSSLYNEQFF. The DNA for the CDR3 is TGTGCCAGCAGTTCCCTCTACAATGAGCAGTTCTTC.